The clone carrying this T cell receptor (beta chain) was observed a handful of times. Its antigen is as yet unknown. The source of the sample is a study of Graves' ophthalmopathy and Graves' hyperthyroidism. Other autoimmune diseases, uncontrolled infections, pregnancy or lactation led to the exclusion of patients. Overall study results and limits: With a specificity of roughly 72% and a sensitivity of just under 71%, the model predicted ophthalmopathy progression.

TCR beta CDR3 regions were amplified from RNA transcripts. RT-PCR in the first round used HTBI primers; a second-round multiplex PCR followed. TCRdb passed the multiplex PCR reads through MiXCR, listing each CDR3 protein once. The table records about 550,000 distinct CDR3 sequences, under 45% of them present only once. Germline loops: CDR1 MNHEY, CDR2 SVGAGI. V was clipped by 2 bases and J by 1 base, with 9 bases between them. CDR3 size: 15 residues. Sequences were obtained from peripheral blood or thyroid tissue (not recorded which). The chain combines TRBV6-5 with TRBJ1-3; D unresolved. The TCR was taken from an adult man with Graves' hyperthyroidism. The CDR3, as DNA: TGTGCCAGCAGTTACACCCGGGGTTCTGGAAACACCATATATTTT. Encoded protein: CASSYTRGSGNTIYF.